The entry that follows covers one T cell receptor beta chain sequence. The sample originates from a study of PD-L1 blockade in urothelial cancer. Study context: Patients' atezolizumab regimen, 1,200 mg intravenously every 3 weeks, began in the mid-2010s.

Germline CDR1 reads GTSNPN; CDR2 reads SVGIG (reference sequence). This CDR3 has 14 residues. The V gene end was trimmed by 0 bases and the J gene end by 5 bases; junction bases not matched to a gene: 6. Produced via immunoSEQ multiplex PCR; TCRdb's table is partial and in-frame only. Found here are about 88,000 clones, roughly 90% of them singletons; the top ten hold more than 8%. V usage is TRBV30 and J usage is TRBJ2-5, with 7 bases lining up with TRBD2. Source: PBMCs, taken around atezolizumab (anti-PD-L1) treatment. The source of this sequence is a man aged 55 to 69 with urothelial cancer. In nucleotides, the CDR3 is TGTGCCTGGAGTGTACGGACGGGAGGTGAGACCCAGTACTTC. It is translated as CAWSVRTGGETQYF.